The TCR beta chain described here comes from a study of T cell responses to AZD1222 COVID-19 vaccine. V lost 0 bases and J lost 12, with 12 bases in between. Germline V gene sequence: CDR1 LGHNA, CDR2 YNFKEQ. The CDR3 contains 13 residues. Overall study results and limits: The sample set comprised mostly white British donors with more females, and clonal diversity was possibly underestimated. Variant regions that are unmutated are reportedly the target of nearly half of spike-specific TCRs.

Profiled with immunoSEQ multiplex PCR; TCRdb holds only in-frame clones, not every one. The sample lists some 180,000 clones, 90% to 95% seen once, with 1% in the top ten. This clone was observed a few times. Its antigen is still unknown. V and J are TRBV4-2 and TRBJ2-1; the D gene is possibly TRBD2 (6 bases). The TCR sequence derives from an adult who received the MenACWY meningococcal vaccine as a control. Sequenced material: peripheral blood, taken 28 days after the second dose of the MenACWY control vaccine. This CDR3 reads CASSQDTGVGQFF. The CDR3 bases are TGTGCCAGCAGCCAAGATACGGGGGTGGGGCAGTTCTTC.